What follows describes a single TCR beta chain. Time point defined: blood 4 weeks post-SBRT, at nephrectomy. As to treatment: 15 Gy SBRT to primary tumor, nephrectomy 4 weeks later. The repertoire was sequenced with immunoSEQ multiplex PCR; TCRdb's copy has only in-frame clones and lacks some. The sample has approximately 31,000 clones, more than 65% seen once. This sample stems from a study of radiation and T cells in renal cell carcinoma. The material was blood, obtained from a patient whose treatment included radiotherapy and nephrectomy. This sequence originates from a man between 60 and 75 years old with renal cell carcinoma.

This CDR3 reads CASSFGTPGETQYF. CDR3 in DNA: TGTGCCAGCAGTTTTGGGACACCGGGCGAGACCCAGTACTTC. The chain combines TRBV27 with TRBJ2-5, with D possibly being TRBD1 (6 bases). The CDR3 extends over 14 amino acids. Trimming removed 3 bases from V and 5 bases from J, with 13 bases in between. Germline lookup yields CDR1 MNHEY and CDR2 SMNVEV (reference sequence).